Listed below are T cell receptor beta chains from one sample, sequenced in a study of CD4+ T cells in melanoma. The data were produced by immunoSEQ multiplex PCR, yet TCRdb's version contains in-frame clones alone and is incomplete. Of 50,000 to 60,000 clones listed, roughly three quarters were seen once; the top ten hold approximately 5%. The source material was tumor tissue. These receptors were collected from a human donor with melanoma. CDR3s include the opening cysteine and the closing phenylalanine or tryptophan. D genes are given only for firm matches. Clone size is shown for a subset of rows, as once, few, many or a class of expanded clone.

TRBJ2-7 TRBV27 - - TGTGCCAGCAGTCTAATTCGACAGGCCCCCTACGAGCAGTACTTC CASSLIRQAPYEQYF
TRBJ1-3 TRBV27 once - TGTGCCAGCAGTTTATACCCGCAGGAGGGTCCTGGAAACACCATATATTTT CASSLYPQEGPGNTIYF
TRBJ1-2 TRBV23-1 - - TGCGCCAGCAGTCAATCGGTGGGAGGGGAGGACTATGGCTACACCTTC CASSQSVGGEDYGYTF
TRBJ1-1 TRBV18 few TRBD1 TGTGCCAGCTCACCATCAGGACAGGGAACCAACACTGAAGCTTTCTTT CASSPSGQGTNTEAFF
TRBJ1-1 TRBV4-2 few TRBD1 TGTGCCAGCAGCCAAACAGGGGTCACTGAAGCTTTCTTT CASSQTGVTEAFF
TRBJ1-5 TRBV7-6 - - TGTGCCAGCAGCCCGCAGGGTTCTCAGCCCCAGCATTTT CASSPQGSQPQHF
TRBJ1-4 TRBV9 once - TGTGCCAGCAGCGTAGGAGGGCCGGCCGTCGGTGAAAAACTGTTTTTT CASSVGGPAVGEKLFF
TRBJ1-5 TRBV19 - - TGTGCCTCATCCCCGGGAGGGGCCCAGCATTTT CASSPGGAQHF
TRBJ2-5 TRBV5-1 - TRBD1 TGCGCCAGCAGCTTGGCCGGGACAGGGGCGGAGACCCAGTACTTC CASSLAGTGAETQYF
TRBJ2-5 TRBV5-1 once TRBD1 TGCGCCAGCAGCTTCACAGGGGCCCCAATCCAAGAGACCCAGTACTTC CASSFTGAPIQETQYF
TRBJ1-1 TRBV18 - - TGTGCCAGCTCCCTGGACAGGAACACTGAAGCTTTCTTT CASSLDRNTEAFF
TRBJ2-5 TRBV11-1 - TRBD2 TGTGCCAGCAGCTCCCGGACTAGGGGAGAGACCCAGTACTTC CASSSRTRGETQYF
TRBJ1-3 TRBV9 - TRBD1 TGTGCCAGCAGCGTGGGACAGGGAGGTGGAAACACCATATATTTT CASSVGQGGGNTIYF
TRBJ2-3 TRBV5-6 - TRBD2 TGTGCCAGCAGCTTGGTAGGTAGCGGGGGCCCTGCCACGCAGTATTTT CASSLVGSGGPATQYF